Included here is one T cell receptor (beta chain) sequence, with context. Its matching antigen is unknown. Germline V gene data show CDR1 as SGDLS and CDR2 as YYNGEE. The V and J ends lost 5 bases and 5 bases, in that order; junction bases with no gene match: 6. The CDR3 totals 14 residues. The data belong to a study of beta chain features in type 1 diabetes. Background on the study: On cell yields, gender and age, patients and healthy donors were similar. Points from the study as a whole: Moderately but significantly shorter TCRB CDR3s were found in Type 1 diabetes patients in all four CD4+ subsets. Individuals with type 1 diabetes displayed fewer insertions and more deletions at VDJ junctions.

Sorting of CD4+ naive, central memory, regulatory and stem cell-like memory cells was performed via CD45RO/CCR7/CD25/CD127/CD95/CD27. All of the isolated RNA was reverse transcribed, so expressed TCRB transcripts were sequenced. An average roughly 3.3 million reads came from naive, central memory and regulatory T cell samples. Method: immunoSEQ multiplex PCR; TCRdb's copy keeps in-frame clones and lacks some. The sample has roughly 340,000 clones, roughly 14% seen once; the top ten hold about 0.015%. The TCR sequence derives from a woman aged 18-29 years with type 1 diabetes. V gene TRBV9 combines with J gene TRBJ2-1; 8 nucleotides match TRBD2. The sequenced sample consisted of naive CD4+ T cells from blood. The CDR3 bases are TGTGCCAGCAGTAGCGGGATACATAACAATGAGCAGTTCTTC. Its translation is CASSSGIHNNEQFF.